A single TCR beta chain is shown here with its context. What this receptor recognizes is not known. Base qualities are not at hand, and no much larger clone is one base apart. The sample belongs to a study of T cell repertoires in cytomegalovirus infection (dated by TCRdb to about 2019). About the study as a whole: Alongside well-studied HLA-B-restricted epitopes, the peptide stimulations were aimed at recently identified HLA-C-restricted CMV epitopes, whose presentation resists viral immunomodulation. Donor HLA type was relevant to the analysis, because carriage of CMV infection together with the matching HLA type was indicated by public TCR beta signatures. The full study reports these points: The ex vivo response was dominated by HLA-C-restricted CMV-specific TCR beta clonotypes, and the single most frequent clonotype in two of eight donors was supplied by these HLA-C-restricted clonotypes. In both this cohort and an independent cohort of 350 or so donors, the cumulative frequency of public TCR beta family members distinguished carriers of CMV infection plus the relevant HLA type.

This specimen's treatment or condition label, per the study, means: in vitro stimulation with specific CMV peptide epitopes to enrich CMV-specific T cells. Sequencing used an Illumina HiSeq 1500. The raw public reads went through TCRdb reprocessing: fastp at Q25, MiXCR clone calling, in-frame beta chains kept. Rows matching on CDR3 protein sequence are summarized as one entry with the most common DNA and genes. The sample data list 800,000 to 950,000 distinct CDR3 sequences, and about 30% of these were observed just once. Approximately 13% of the sample is in the top ten clones. Inclusive of the bounding cysteine and phenylalanine, the CDR3 is 13 residues long. Only the CDR3 DNA is retained, 39 bases long and in frame from the first base. V is cut by 6 bases and J by 4 bases, and the space between the germline ends is 13 bases.

The chain is assembled from TRBV12-3 or TRBV12-4 and TRBJ2-7, with no reliable assignment of the D segment. Sequenced material: cultured CD8+ T cells from PBMCs, taken from culture after CMV antigen stimulation. The source is a human donor in good health (CMV status not recorded). Some clones in this sample may be carry-over from other donors' samples. The CDR3 region reads CASSGVSIYEQYF. At the DNA level, the sequence is TGTGCCAGCAGCGGTGTCAGCATTTACGAGCAGTACTTC.